The 32 T cell receptor beta chains in this list originate from one sample, sequenced in a study of post-analysis software for immune sequencing data. Overall study results and limits: Elevated frequency relative to controls characterized four or five TRBV segments in patients, TRBV5-6, TRBV5-1 and TRBV20-1 among them.

TCR beta cDNA libraries had unique molecular identifiers. TCRdb analysed the PCR reads with MiXCR anew, one entry per CDR3 protein. The table lists 820,000 or so distinct CDR3 sequences, approximately 57% of them singletons. These receptors' antigens are unknown. The sample consisted of blood. These TCRs come from a girl between 5 and 17 years old with multiple sclerosis.

This clonotype was observed a few times. The chain links TRBV2 to TRBJ2-5; a possible D gene is TRBD1 (6 bases). Germline V gene sequence: CDR1 SNHLY, CDR2 FYNNEI. Trimming left V 6 bases short and J 3 bases short, with 14 bases between. The CDR3 covers 14 residues. CDR3 region: CASSLDRTKETQYF. The DNA of the CDR3 is TGTGCCAGCAGCTTGGACAGAACTAAAGAGACCCAGTACTTC.

The chain carries TRBV7-9 and TRBJ2-5; 14 positions agree with TRBD2. Germline CDR1 SEHNR, CDR2 FQNEAQ (reference sequence). This CDR3 spans 16 amino acids. V shed 5 bases and J 3 bases; nucleotides not matched to a gene: 5. The CDR3 loop is CASSHGTSGGKETQYF. The CDR3 coding sequence is TGTGCCAGCAGCCACGGGACTAGCGGGGGCAAAGAGACCCAGTACTTC. Full variable domain (rest looked up from reference TRBV7-9 and TRBJ2-5): DTGVSQNPRHKITKRGQNVTFRCDPISEHNRLYWYRQTLGQGPEFLTYFQNEAQLEKSRLLSDRFSAERPKGSFSTLEIQRTEQGDSAMYLCASSHGTSGGKETQYFGPGTRLLVL.

The V gene is TRBV20-1, the J gene TRBJ2-1; 11 bases are a match to TRBD2. The CDR3 sequence is 16 residues long. Germline values: CDR1 DFQATT, CDR2 SNEGSKA (reference sequence). V was pared by 3 bases and J by 3 bases, with 7 bases of the junction left unmatched. This CDR3 is CSARDPSGGRYNEQFF. As DNA, the CDR3 is TGCAGTGCTAGGGATCCTAGCGGGGGGCGCTACAATGAGCAGTTCTTC.

The chain joins TRBV7-8 to TRBJ2-1; D unresolved. The CDR3 spans 16 residues. Germline CDR1 is SGHVS and CDR2 is FQNEAQ. V lost 5 bases and J lost 0, with 14 bases in between. The CDR3 loop is CASSGGGRASYNEQFF. The CDR3 DNA is TGTGCCAGCAGCGGTGGTGGAAGGGCCTCCTACAATGAGCAGTTCTTC.

The table lists this clonotype with a few counts. The rearrangement links TRBV20-1 to TRBJ2-7; 12 nucleotides agree with TRBD2. The DNA end favors TRBJ2-5, so the J call may be wrong. Germline V gene lookup returns CDR1 DFQATT and CDR2 SNEGSKA (reference sequence). The CDR3 runs 14 residues. CDR3 DNA: TGCAGCGCAGACGGACTAGCGGGGCAAGAGACCCAGTACTTC. Translation: CSADGLAGQETQYF.

This clonotype was recorded once. Because it lacks the conserved phenylalanine or tryptophan at the end, this CDR3 is likely a read error. The genes are TRBV10-3 and TRBJ1-6; no clear D. Germline CDR1 is ENHRY and CDR2 is SYGVKD. This CDR3 contains 13 residues. V shed 6 bases and J shed 4 bases, with 7 bases lying between them. CDR3 loop: CAISEVYNSPLHC. DNA of the CDR3: TGTGCCATCAGCGAGGTGTATAATTCACCCCTCCACTGT.

This rearrangement joins TRBV20-1 to TRBJ2-3; 7 bases align to TRBD1. CDR1 DFQATT and CDR2 SNEGSKA come from the germline V gene (reference sequence). The trim removed 8 bases at V and 8 bases at J, leaving 13 bases unmatched. The CDR3 length is 13 residues. The CDR3 DNA reads as TGCAGTCCAACTTCCGCCCCAGGGGGTACGCAGTATTTT. This sequence encodes CSPTSAPGGTQYF.

J is TRBJ1-5 and V is TRBV6-5; 7 bases agree with TRBD1. The CDR3 has 14 amino acids. CDR1 MNHEY and CDR2 SVGAGI come from the germline V gene. V trimming: 6 bases; J trimming: 6 bases; junction bases outside the gene matches: 8. The CDR3 is CASRPQGGVQPQHF. The CDR3 DNA sequence: TGTGCCAGCAGACCTCAGGGGGGGGTTCAGCCCCAGCATTTT.

This clonotype was seen once. The chain is built from TRBV7-2 and TRBJ2-5; 7 bases agree with TRBD1. Trimming at V came to 5 bases and at J to 0 bases, leaving 6 bases not matched to a gene. This CDR3 region has 15 residues. In germline, CDR1 is SGHTA, CDR2 FQGNSA. CDR3 in DNA: TGTGCCAGCAGCCAGAGGACAGGCTACCAAGAGACCCAGTACTTC. It is translated as CASSQRTGYQETQYF.

This clonotype was recorded many times. The chain uses TRBV12-3 or TRBV12-4 and TRBJ2-3; 11 bases map to TRBD2. The CDR3 is made up of 15 amino acids. V was clipped by 7 bases and J by 3 bases; unmatched bases: 6. The CDR3 DNA sequence: TGTGCCAGCACCTCCGGGACTAGCGGTACAGATACGCAGTATTTT. It translates to CASTSGTSGTDTQYF.

This rearrangement joins TRBV12-3 or TRBV12-4 to TRBJ1-2; D unresolved. This CDR3 is built from 17 residues. The V end was cut by 3 bases, the J end by 1 base, with 18 bases between. The CDR3 loop is CASSFSMRLQINYGYTF. As DNA, the CDR3 is TGTGCCAGCAGTTTTAGCATGCGGCTCCAGATTAACTATGGCTACACCTTC.

V is TRBV6-5 and J is TRBJ1-2, with D perhaps matching TRBD1 (6 bases). The germline V gene has CDR1 MNHEY and CDR2 SVGAGI. The CDR3 runs 13 residues. V was pared by 6 bases and J by 9 bases, with 17 bases between. The CDR3 region is CASSTRGAGRYTF. CDR3 sequence (DNA): TGTGCCAGCAGCACACGGGGGGCCGGACGCTACACCTTC.

In its sample, this clonotype was seen a few times. The junction does not match germline at one end; this may be a read error. This sequence joins TRBV20-1 and TRBJ2-1; weak D call: TRBD2 (6 bases). The CDR3 contains 16 residues. The germline V gene has CDR1 DFQATT and CDR2 SNEGSKA (reference sequence). The DNA for the CDR3 is TGCAGTGCTAGGACTGGTGGGGGACTCTCCCACAATGAGCAGTTCTTC. It specifies CSARTGGGLSHNEQFF.

The CDR3: CASSFSSGNQPQHF. Written as DNA, the CDR3 is TGTGCCAGCAGTTTTAGCTCGGGCAATCAGCCCCAGCATTTT. The V and J genes are TRBV12-3 or TRBV12-4 and TRBJ1-5; the D is unclear. This CDR3 has 14 residues. V gave up 3 bases and J gave up 2 bases, with 8 bases separating them.

The J gene is TRBJ2-7, the V gene TRBV10-3; 9 bases agree with TRBD1. From germline, CDR1 is ENHRY and CDR2 SYGVKD. J was trimmed by 2 bases and V by 10 bases; bases with no gene match: 6. CDR3 length: 13 residues. The CDR3 DNA is TGTGCCACTGGGACAGGGATCACCTACGAGCAGTACTTC. Amino acid sequence: CATGTGITYEQYF.

This clonotype was counted between two and nine times. The rearrangement uses TRBV5-1 and TRBJ2-1; 7 bases agree with TRBD2. CDR3 length: 15 residues. CDR1 and CDR2 (germline): SGHRS, YFSETQ. The ends lost 1 base at V and 7 bases at J; junction bases unmatched: 8. The CDR3 DNA is TGCGCCAGCAGCTTGTTTCGTAAACTAGCGAATGAGCAGTTCTTC. Protein sequence: CASSLFRKLANEQFF.

As for this clonotype: One end of the junction fails to match germline, which may point to a read error. The rearrangement links TRBV7-7 to TRBJ2-1, with 10 bases fitting TRBD2. Germline values: CDR1 SSHAT, CDR2 FNYEAQ (reference sequence). The CDR3 sequence is 17 residues long. Here the CDR3 reads CASSLAPGTSDHNEQFF. The CDR3 nucleotides are TGTGCTAGCAGCTTAGCCCCCGGGACTAGCGACCACAATGAGCAGTTCTTC.

The chain links TRBV20-1 to TRBJ2-1, with 7 bases aligning to TRBD2. This CDR3 region has 16 residues. V shed 1 base and J 1 base; nucleotides not matched to a gene: 7. Looked up from germline, CDR1 is DFQATT and CDR2 is SNEGSKA (reference sequence). The CDR3 DNA sequence: TGCAGTGCTAGAGCCGCGAGGCGGGGGTCCTACAATGAGCAGTTCTTC. Protein product: CSARAARRGSYNEQFF.

This chain connects TRBV6-6 to TRBJ2-1; possibly TRBD1 for D (5 bases). V lost 10 bases and J lost 5, with 15 bases in between. The CDR3 extends over 13 amino acids. The germline V gene has CDR1 MNHNY and CDR2 SVGAGI (reference sequence). CDR3 sequence reads: CAIGQLVDNEQFF. The CDR3 bases are TGTGCCATAGGACAACTCGTGGACAATGAGCAGTTCTTC.

The chain couples TRBV7-2 to TRBJ2-5; D perhaps matches TRBD2 (6 bases). The end of the DNA aligns better with TRBJ2-7, so the J call may be wrong. This CDR3 contains 14 residues. The V gene's germline CDR1 is SGHTA and CDR2 FQGNSA. The CDR3 DNA reads as TGTGCCAGCAGCCTCCCCGGGAGACTACGCGAGCAGTACTTC. Protein: CASSLPGRLREQYF.

The rearrangement uses TRBV12-5 and TRBJ2-5; TRBD1 or TRBD2 may be the D gene (6 bases each). The V end was cut by 1 base, the J end by 1 base, with 13 bases between. The CDR3 length is 16 residues. In germline, CDR1 is LGHNT, CDR2 FRNRAP. The CDR3 protein is CASGLAGRGVQETQYF. Written as DNA, the CDR3 is TGTGCTAGTGGTTTGGCAGGTAGGGGGGTCCAAGAGACCCAGTACTTC.

The chain employs TRBV2 and TRBJ2-7, with no clear D. The V end lost 8 bases, the J end lost 2 bases, and 10 bases lay between the germline ends. Germline V gives CDR1 SNHLY, CDR2 FYNNEI. The CDR3 length is 12 residues. CDR3 in amino acids: CASPRDPYEQYF. The DNA of the CDR3 is TGTGCCAGCCCCCGAGATCCCTACGAGCAGTACTTC.

The chain links TRBV6-5 to TRBJ1-4, with a tentative D call TRBD1 (5 bases). With 4 bases removed from V and 4 bases from J, the gap between germline ends came to 13 bases. This CDR3 has 15 residues. CDR1 and CDR2 (germline): MNHEY, SVGAGI. The CDR3 DNA reads as TGTGCCAGCAGTTTGGCGTGGACACGTAATGAAAAACTGTTTTTT. It codes for CASSLAWTRNEKLFF.

This chain joins TRBV5-1 and TRBJ2-4, with TRBD1 as a possible D gene (6 bases). The CDR3 consists of 15 residues. Germline values: CDR1 SGHRS, CDR2 YFSETQ. V was shortened by 6 bases and J by 9 bases, with 22 bases between the two germline ends. The CDR3 nucleotides read TGCGCCAGCAACCCCCGAGCAGGGGCGTCCGGCATTCAGTACTTC. This sequence encodes CASNPRAGASGIQYF.

This chain joins TRBV12-3 or TRBV12-4 and TRBJ1-1, with D perhaps TRBD1 (6 bases). This CDR3 is built from 16 residues. Trimming shortened V by 5 bases and J by 2 bases, and 18 bases separated the two germline ends. DNA for the CDR3: TGTGCCAGCAGTCTAGGGCGGGGGGCGCCAAACACTGAAGCTTTCTTT. It is translated as CASSLGRGAPNTEAFF.

The chain employs TRBV2 and TRBJ2-3, with 7 bases matching TRBD2. V lost 2 bases and J lost 2; bases outside the gene matches: 16. The CDR3 runs to 19 residues. The germline V gene encodes CDR1 SNHLY and CDR2 FYNNEI. CDR3 region: CASSESGSGPPEYTDTQYF. In DNA, the CDR3 is TGTGCCAGCAGTGAATCGGGTAGCGGGCCCCCCGAATACACAGATACGCAGTATTTT.

The chain uses TRBV5-5 and TRBJ1-2; D is ambiguous. There are 15 residues in the CDR3. Germline CDR1 reads SGHKS; CDR2 reads YYEKEE (reference sequence). V lost 0 bases to trimming and J lost 1 base, with 10 bases between them. The CDR3 protein is CASSLGGTVNYGYTF. CDR3 in DNA: TGTGCCAGCAGCTTGGGGGGAACAGTTAACTATGGCTACACCTTC. Using reference TRBV5-5 and TRBJ1-2 for the parts outside the CDR3, the full variable domain is DAGVTQSPTHLIKTRGQQVTLRCSPISGHKSVSWYQQVLGQGPQFIFQYYEKEERGRGNFPDRFSARQFPNYSSELNVNALLLGDSALYLCASSLGGTVNYGYTFGSGTRLTVV.

This clonotype turned up a few times. V usage is TRBV5-5 and J usage is TRBJ2-7, with 11 bases aligning to TRBD2. V shed 2 bases, J shed 0 bases, and the junction held 4 bases outside the gene matches. CDR1 and CDR2 from the germline V gene are SGHKS and YYEKEE (reference sequence). The CDR3 totals 16 residues. CDR3 nucleotides: TGTGCCAGCAGCTTAATGGGACTAGCGGCCTCCTACGAGCAGTACTTC. As protein: CASSLMGLAASYEQYF.

V is TRBV5-1 and J is TRBJ2-7; perhaps D is TRBD1 or TRBD2 (5 bases each). CDR1 and CDR2 (germline): SGHRS, YFSETQ. This CDR3 region has 15 residues. The V and J ends lost 0 bases and 6 bases respectively, with 16 bases between them. CDR3 protein: CASSLARWGSSEQYF. As DNA, the CDR3 is TGCGCCAGCAGCTTGGCTCGTTGGGGGAGTAGCGAGCAGTACTTC.

V gene TRBV6-1 combines with J gene TRBJ2-4, with D unresolved. The V gene lost 6 bases and the J gene lost 3 bases, with 9 bases spanning the gap. This CDR3 is built from 13 residues. Germline V gene data show CDR1 as MNHNS and CDR2 as SASEGT. The CDR3 here is CASSALDKNIQYF. The CDR3 DNA is TGTGCCAGCAGCGCCCTCGACAAAAACATTCAGTACTTC.

This chain connects TRBV5-1 to TRBJ1-1; 7 nucleotides line up with TRBD1. Germline trimming cut 5 bases from V and 1 base from J; bases unmatched to any gene: 11. The CDR3 is 16 residues long. Germline V lookup: CDR1 SGHRS, CDR2 YFSETQ. The CDR3 sequence is CASSSTGLRRNTEAFF. The CDR3 bases are TGCGCCAGCAGTTCGACAGGGCTCCGGAGGAACACTGAAGCTTTCTTT.

This clonotype occurred once. V is TRBV20-1 and J is TRBJ2-3; 9 positions match TRBD2. The CDR3 loop spans 16 amino acids. Per the germline V gene, CDR1 is DFQATT and CDR2 is SNEGSKA (reference sequence). The V and J ends lost 1 base and 2 bases, in that order; junction bases with no gene match: 7. In DNA, the CDR3 is TGCAGTGCTAGAGGAGTAGCGGGGGTCCCCACAGATACGCAGTATTTT. Its protein product is CSARGVAGVPTDTQYF.